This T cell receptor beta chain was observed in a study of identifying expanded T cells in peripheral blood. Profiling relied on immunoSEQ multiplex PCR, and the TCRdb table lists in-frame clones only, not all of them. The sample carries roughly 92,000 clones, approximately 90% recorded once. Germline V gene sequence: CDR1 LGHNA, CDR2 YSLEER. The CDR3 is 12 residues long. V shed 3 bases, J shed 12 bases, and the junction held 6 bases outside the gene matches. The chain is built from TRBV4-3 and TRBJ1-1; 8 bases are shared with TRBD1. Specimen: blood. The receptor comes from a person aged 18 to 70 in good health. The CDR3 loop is CASSHGQGVTFF. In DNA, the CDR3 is TGCGCCAGCAGCCACGGACAGGGTGTAACTTTCTTT.